The T cell receptor (beta chain) described here comes from a study of OX40 agonist ivuxolimab in advanced cancers. Study overall: An anti-OX40 (CD134) antibody with agonistic activity, ivuxolimab, was administered to patients. A partial response was reached by three patients: one with hepatocellular carcinoma and two with cutaneous melanoma. Regarding the study as a whole: Also showing low normalized T-cell clonal expansion were some of the nonresponders.

CDR1 is SGDLS and CDR2 is YYNGEE in the germline V gene. CDR3 length equals 15 residues. Trimming left V 0 bases short and J 0 bases short, with 6 bases between. About this clone itself: Its antigen is not identified.

The method was immunoSEQ multiplex PCR; TCRdb's version includes in-frame clones alone and lacks a portion of them. The sample has approximately 130,000 clones, 90% seen once. The sequences come from CD4+ or CD8+ T cells sorted from blood, collected in a trial of the OX40 agonist ivuxolimab. The clonotype comes from an adult with an advanced solid tumor such as melanoma, head and neck, liver or kidney cancer. The chain uses TRBV9 and TRBJ2-2; no reliable D call. The CDR3 here is CASSVGMSNTGELFF. CDR3 DNA: TGTGCCAGCAGCGTAGGCATGTCGAACACCGGGGAGCTGTTTTTT. Based on the CDR3 plus reference TRBV9 and TRBJ2-2, the full variable domain is DSGVTQTPKHLITATGQRVTLRCSPRSGDLSVYWYQQSLDQGLQFLIQYYNGEERAKGNILERFSAQQFPDLHSELNLSSLELGDSALYFCASSVGMSNTGELFFGEGSRLTVL.